The rows below give T cell receptor beta chains drawn from one sample of a study of shared clonotypes between healthy human individuals. TCRdb's table, derived via immunoSEQ multiplex PCR, lists solely in-frame clones and lacks some. This sample has about 2.2 million clones, with around 93% found just once. Sequencing was performed on naive CD8+ T cells from PBMCs. Receptor source: a man aged 18 to 30 in good health. Some clones in this sample may be carry-over from other donors' samples. The CDR3 runs from the conserved cysteine through the conserved F or W. The order of the fields is J gene, D gene, V gene, CDR3 DNA, CDR3 protein. D genes are given only for firm matches.

TRBJ1-1 | . | TRBV27 | TGTGCCAGCAGTTTCAGGAGCGTCAACACTGAAGCTTTCTTT | CASSFRSVNTEAFF
TRBJ2-5 | TRBD1 | TRBV13 | TGTGCCAGCAGCTCCGATACCCGGGACAGGGGGTTCTTCGAAGAGACCCAGTACTTC | CASSSDTRDRGFFEETQYF
TRBJ2-3 | . | TRBV11-3 | TGTGCCAGCAGTGGGGGAGTACAGGAGATCACAGATACGCAGTATTTT | CASSGGVQEITDTQYF
TRBJ1-5 | . | TRBV19 | TGTGCCAGTAGTATAAGCGGCAATCAGCCCCAGCATTTT | CASSISGNQPQHF
TRBJ2-1 | . | TRBV9 | TGTGCCAGCAGCGTCCCCCTCATTGGGTCCACCGATGAGCAGTTCTTC | CASSVPLIGSTDEQFF
TRBJ2-1 | . | TRBV9 | TGTGCCAGCAGCGTAGGGTTCCAGCGGAGCCCGGGAATCGGTGAGCAGTTCTTC | CASSVGFQRSPGIGEQFF
TRBJ2-7 | . | TRBV11-2 | TGTGCCAGCAGCTTCGTCCTTGGGGGCGAGCAGTACTTC | CASSFVLGGEQYF
TRBJ2-7 | . | TRBV10-3 | TGTGCCATCAGCGACGCGGCCCCGGGAGAGGAGCAGTACTTC | CAISDAAPGEEQYF
TRBJ1-1 | . | TRBV30 | TGTGCCTGGAGTGTGAATGGCAACACTGAAGCTTTCTTT | CAWSVNGNTEAFF
TRBJ1-2 | . | TRBV19 | TGTGCCAGTAGTTTTCTAGCGAACTATGGCTACACCTTC | CASSFLANYGYTF
TRBJ2-1 | . | TRBV7-9 | TGTGCCCCCGGGGAGGTCGATGAGCAGTTCTTC | CAPGEVDEQFF
TRBJ2-3 | . | TRBV19 | TGTGCCAGCCGACCTGGGACAATGGGGACAGATACGCAGTATTTT | CASRPGTMGTDTQYF
TRBJ2-1 | . | TRBV19 | TGTGCCAGTAGTATCGTTTACTACAGTGGCAATGAGCAGTTCTTC | CASSIVYYSGNEQFF
TRBJ2-5 | TRBD2 | TRBV9 | TGTGCCAGCAGCCCCCGGGCCAGCGGGAAGACCCAGTACTTC | CASSPRASGKTQYF
TRBJ2-3 | . | TRBV10-1 | TGCGCCACCTGTCATGGCGGGTTCAGCACAGATACGCAGTATTTT | CATCHGGFSTDTQYF